This T cell receptor beta chain was sequenced during a study of blood T cells in healthy people across ages. Study findings and constraints: A roughly linear age-dependent decrease characterized TCR beta diversity per million T cells.

The germline CDR1 and CDR2 sequences are SGHTA and FQGNSA. This CDR3 spans 16 amino acids. Trimming cost V 5 bases and J 0 bases, with 16 bases left between them. This clonotype showed up just a few times. Its target is not known. For the second PCR, which ran for about 7 to 11 cycles, a sample-barcoded 5' primer and a J-beta primer mix were used. TCRdb analysed the 5' RACE reads with MiXCR anew, one entry per CDR3 protein. The sample has some 1.4 million distinct CDR3 sequences; 42% are singletons. The receptor was isolated from a young woman in good health. The chain links TRBV7-2 to TRBJ1-1; D is perhaps TRBD1 (6 bases). Sequencing was done on a sample of blood. CDR3 in amino acids: CASSPAGGTLNTEAFF. The CDR3 DNA sequence: TGTGCCAGCAGCCCTGCCGGGGGGACACTGAACACTGAAGCTTTCTTT.